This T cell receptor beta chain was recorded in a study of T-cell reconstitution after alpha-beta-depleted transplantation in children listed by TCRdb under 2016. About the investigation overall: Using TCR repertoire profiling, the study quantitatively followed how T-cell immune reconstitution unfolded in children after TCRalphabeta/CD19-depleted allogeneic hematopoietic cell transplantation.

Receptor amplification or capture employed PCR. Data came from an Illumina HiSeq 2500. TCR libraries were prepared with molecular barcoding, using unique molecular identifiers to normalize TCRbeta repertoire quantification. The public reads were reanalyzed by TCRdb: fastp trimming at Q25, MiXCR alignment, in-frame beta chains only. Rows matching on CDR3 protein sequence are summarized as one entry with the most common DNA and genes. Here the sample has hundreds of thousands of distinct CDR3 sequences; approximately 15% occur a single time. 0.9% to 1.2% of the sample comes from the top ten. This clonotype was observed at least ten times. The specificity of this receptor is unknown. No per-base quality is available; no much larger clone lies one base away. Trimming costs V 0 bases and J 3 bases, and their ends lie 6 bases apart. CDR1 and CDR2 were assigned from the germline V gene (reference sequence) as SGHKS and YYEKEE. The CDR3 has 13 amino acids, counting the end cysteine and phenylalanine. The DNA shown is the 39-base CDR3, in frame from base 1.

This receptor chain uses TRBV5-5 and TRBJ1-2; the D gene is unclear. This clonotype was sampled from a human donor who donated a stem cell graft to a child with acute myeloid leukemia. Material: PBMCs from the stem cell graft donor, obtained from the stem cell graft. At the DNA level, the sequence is TGTGCCAGCAGCTTGGACAGCCACTATGGCTACACCTTC. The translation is CASSLDSHYGYTF.